The entry below describes one T cell receptor (beta chain). Its antigen is not identified. This sample was included in a study of cytomegalovirus exposure and HLA in healthy donors. Study-wide background: Among the 400 or so donors who were genotyped, approximately 83% fell in the genetic ancestry cluster that is associated with self-reported Caucasian donors.

The CDR3 spans 13 residues. Germline V gene sequence: CDR1 SGHAT, CDR2 FQNNGV. V lost 6 bases and J lost 5, with 13 bases in between. Broader study findings: Rare TCR sequences predominated, though certain public TCRs were found in many donors. The authors judged a highly shared variant cluster likely a sequencing artifact. Listed as cytomegalovirus-associated were roughly 180 TCR beta chains.

The primer mix had 60 Vbeta and 13 Jbeta primers. The protocol was immunoSEQ multiplex PCR, while the TCRdb copy is restricted to in-frame clones and leaves out a portion. The sample has 65,000 to 90,000 clones; the top ten hold under 4%. Sequenced: PBMCs. The sequence derives from a female donor in good health and CMV-seropositive. This chain uses TRBV11-2 with TRBJ2-5; D perhaps matches TRBD2 (5 bases). The CDR3 DNA follows: TGTGCCAGCAGGCCGGGGTCGAGGGAGACCCAGTACTTC. This gives the protein CASRPGSRETQYF.